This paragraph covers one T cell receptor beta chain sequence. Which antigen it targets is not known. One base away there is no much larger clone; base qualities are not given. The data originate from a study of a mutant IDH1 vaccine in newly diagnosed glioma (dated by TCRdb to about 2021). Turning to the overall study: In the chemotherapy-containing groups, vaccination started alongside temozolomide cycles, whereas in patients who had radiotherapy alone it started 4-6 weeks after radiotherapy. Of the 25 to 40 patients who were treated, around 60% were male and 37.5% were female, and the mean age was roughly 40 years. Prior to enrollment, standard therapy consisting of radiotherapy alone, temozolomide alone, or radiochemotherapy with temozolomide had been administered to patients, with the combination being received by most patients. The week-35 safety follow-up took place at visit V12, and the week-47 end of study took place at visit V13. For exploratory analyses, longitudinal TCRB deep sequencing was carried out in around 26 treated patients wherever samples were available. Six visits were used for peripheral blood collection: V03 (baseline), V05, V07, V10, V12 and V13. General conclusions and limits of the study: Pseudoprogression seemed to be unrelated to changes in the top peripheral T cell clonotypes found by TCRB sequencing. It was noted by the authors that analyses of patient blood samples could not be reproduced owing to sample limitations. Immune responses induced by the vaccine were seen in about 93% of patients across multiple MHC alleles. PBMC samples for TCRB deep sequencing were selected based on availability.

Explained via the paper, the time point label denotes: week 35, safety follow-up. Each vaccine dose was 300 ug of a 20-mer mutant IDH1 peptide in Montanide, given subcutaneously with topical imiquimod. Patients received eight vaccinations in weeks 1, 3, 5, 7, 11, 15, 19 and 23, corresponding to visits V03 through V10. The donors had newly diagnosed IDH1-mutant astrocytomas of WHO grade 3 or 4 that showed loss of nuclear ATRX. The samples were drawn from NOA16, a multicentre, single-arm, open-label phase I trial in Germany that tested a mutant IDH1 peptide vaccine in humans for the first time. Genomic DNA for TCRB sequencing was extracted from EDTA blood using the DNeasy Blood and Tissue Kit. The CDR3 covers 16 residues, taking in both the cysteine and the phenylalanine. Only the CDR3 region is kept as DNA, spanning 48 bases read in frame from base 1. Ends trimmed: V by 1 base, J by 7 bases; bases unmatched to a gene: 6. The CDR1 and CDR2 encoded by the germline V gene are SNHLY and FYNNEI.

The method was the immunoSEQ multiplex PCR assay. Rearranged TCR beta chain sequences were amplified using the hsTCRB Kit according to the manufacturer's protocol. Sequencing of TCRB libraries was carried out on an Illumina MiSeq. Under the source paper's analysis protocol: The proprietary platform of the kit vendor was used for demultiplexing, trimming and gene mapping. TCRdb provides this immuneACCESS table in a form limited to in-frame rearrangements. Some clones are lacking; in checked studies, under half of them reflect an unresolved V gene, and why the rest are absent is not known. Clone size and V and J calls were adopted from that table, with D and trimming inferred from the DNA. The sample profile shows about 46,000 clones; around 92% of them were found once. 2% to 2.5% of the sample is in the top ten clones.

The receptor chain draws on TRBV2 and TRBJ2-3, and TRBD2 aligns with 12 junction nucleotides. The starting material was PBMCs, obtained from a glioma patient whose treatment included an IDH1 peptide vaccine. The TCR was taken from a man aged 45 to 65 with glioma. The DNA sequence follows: TGTGCCAGCAGTGAAGATGGGCTAGCGGGAGGGAATACGCAGTATTTT. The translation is CASSEDGLAGGNTQYF.